The TCR beta chain under discussion was sequenced for a study of identical twins. Only a few counts were recorded for this clonotype. Its antigen is still unknown. With template switching, a universal primer site was added, and the cDNA carried unique molecular identifiers. TCRdb ran MiXCR on the 5' RACE reads and lists one entry per CDR3 protein. The data contain 500,000 to 550,000 distinct CDR3 sequences, 20% to 25% of them singletons. Broader study findings: Low generation-probability sequences were in excess among twin-shared out-of-frame alpha sequences.

Another study also made use of these data, one on yellow fever vaccine responses in identical twins.

Sequencing was carried out using CD4+ T cells sorted from blood. This sequence originates from a woman between 18 and 29 years old in good health.

CDR3: CASLYGLAPNTGELFF. CDR3 DNA sequence: TGTGCCAGCTTATACGGACTAGCCCCGAACACCGGGGAGCTGTTTTTT. This rearrangement joins TRBV2 to TRBJ2-2, with TRBD2 identical over 8 bases. The germline V gene encodes CDR1 SNHLY and CDR2 FYNNEI. This CDR3 is 16 amino acids long. V shed 8 bases and J 0 bases; nucleotides not matched to a gene: 8. The full variable domain, completed using reference TRBV2 and TRBJ2-2, is EPEVTQTPSHQVTQMGQEVILRCVPISNHLYFYWYRQILGQKVEFLVSFYNNEISEKSEIFDDQFSVERPDGSNFTLKIRSTKLEDSAMYFCASLYGLAPNTGELFFGEGSRLTVL.